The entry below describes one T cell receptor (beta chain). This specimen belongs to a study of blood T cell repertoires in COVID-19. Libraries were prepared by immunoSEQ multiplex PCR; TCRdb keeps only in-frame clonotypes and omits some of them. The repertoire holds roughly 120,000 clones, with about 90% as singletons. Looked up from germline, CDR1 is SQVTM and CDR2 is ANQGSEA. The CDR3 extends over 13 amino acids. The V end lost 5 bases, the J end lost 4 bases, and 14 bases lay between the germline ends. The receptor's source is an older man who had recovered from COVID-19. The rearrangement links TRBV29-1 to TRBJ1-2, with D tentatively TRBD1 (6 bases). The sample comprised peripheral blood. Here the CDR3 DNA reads TGCAGCGTTTACCGGGCAGGGGCCTATGGCTACACCTTC. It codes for CSVYRAGAYGYTF.